This T cell receptor (beta chain) was identified during a study of blood T cell repertoires in COVID-19. Study summary: PBMCs, B-cell-depleted T cells, or T cells were the source of the cDNA or gDNA that made up the material.

This clone is a singleton in its sample. Sequencing used immunoSEQ multiplex PCR; TCRdb keeps in-frame clones, though not all of them. Among some 120,000 clones listed, 70% to 90% were seen once. CDR3 length: 12 amino acids. The V gene's germline CDR1 is SQVTM and CDR2 ANQGSEA. Between the trimmed V and J ends, which lost 3 bases and 2 bases, there was a span of 8 bases. Sequenced: peripheral blood. The sequence came from a man aged 45-65 years with acute or convalescent COVID-19. The chain couples TRBV29-1 to TRBJ2-7; D is ambiguous. The CDR3 DNA follows: TGCAGCGTTGAGTCTACAGCCTACGAGCAGTACTTC. It yields the protein CSVESTAYEQYF.